This TCR beta chain was profiled in a study of blood T cell repertoires in COVID-19. Here immunoSEQ multiplex PCR was the method, and the copy in TCRdb shows in-frame clones only, minus some. This table has approximately 220,000 clones, roughly 89% appearing once. Germline CDR1 reads SGDLS; CDR2 reads YYNGEE. Trimming took 0 bases from V and 2 from J, leaving 17 bases between them. The CDR3 consists of 17 residues. Adults between roughly 18 and 90 years of age took part from 20 to 25 US areas. Sequencing used PBMCs or T cells enriched from blood (not recorded which). The chain has TRBV9 and TRBJ1-2; D may be TRBD1 (6 bases). The receptor's source is a woman aged 35 to 49 with acute COVID-19. Here the CDR3 reads CASSVEPTSDRNYGYTF. The CDR3, as DNA: TGTGCCAGCAGCGTAGAACCCACTTCGGACAGAAACTATGGCTACACCTTC.